This TCR beta chain was captured by sequencing in a study of blood T cell repertoires in COVID-19. Study summary: Both acute and convalescent COVID-19 samples were obtained from the United States, Italy and Spain.

Which cohort a participant joined came from the clinical history participants gave. Clones were read by immunoSEQ multiplex PCR, and TCRdb kept only the in-frame ones, dropping some. The sample shows a few hundred thousand clones, around 89% of them seen only once. Germline values: CDR1 MDHEN, CDR2 SYDVKM. The trim removed 5 bases at V and 6 bases at J, leaving 10 bases unmatched. The CDR3 sequence is 14 residues long. The TCR originated in a woman aged 18-30 years with acute COVID-19. V gene TRBV28 combines with J gene TRBJ2-7, with TRBD1 identical over 7 bases. Sequencing input: PBMCs or T cells enriched from blood (not recorded which). The CDR3 reads CASSPRQGSSEQYF. The CDR3, as DNA: TGTGCCAGCAGTCCGCGACAGGGTAGCTCCGAGCAGTACTTC.